These 31 T cell receptor beta chains were all obtained from the same sample, sequenced in a study of T cells after yellow fever vaccination. One entry per CDR3 protein, called by TCRdb with MiXCR from the 5' RACE reads. The sample includes 300,000 or so distinct CDR3 sequences, about 10% of them seen just once. Material: CD4+ T cells sorted from PBMCs, obtained 5 days after the yellow fever booster vaccination. These receptors all stem from a man aged 18 to 29 who received the YFV17D yellow fever vaccine.

This clonotype appeared a few times. The rearrangement joins TRBV19 to TRBJ1-1; D is unclear. V was cut by 7 bases and J by 8 bases, with 11 bases left in between. The CDR3 has 11 amino acids. Germline V CDR1 and CDR2: LNHDA, SQIVND (reference sequence). The CDR3 bases are TGTGCCAGTATACATCTCAGGGAAGCTTTCTTT. Protein sequence: CASIHLREAFF.

This clonotype showed up just a few times. J is TRBJ1-2 and V is TRBV29-1; weak D call: TRBD1 (6 bases). Germline CDR1 SQVTM, CDR2 ANQGSEA. The CDR3 has 12 amino acids. The V end was cut by 3 bases, the J end by 7 bases, with 12 bases between. The CDR3 bases are TGCAGCGTTGAGGGGGGGGCAGGTGGCTACACCTTC. It is translated as CSVEGGAGGYTF.

Only a few counts were recorded for this clonotype. For the CDR3, the DNA is TGTGCCAGCAGTAAGGCCAGGAACACTGAAGCTTTCTTT. Its translation is CASSKARNTEAFF. The chain has TRBV6-2 or TRBV6-3 and TRBJ1-1; D gene unclear. The CDR3 totals 13 residues. Germline V gene data show CDR1 as MNHEY and CDR2 as SVGEGT. Trimming pared 5 bases from V and 1 base from J, leaving 8 bases between.

This clonotype was observed a handful of times. The rearrangement uses TRBV28 and TRBJ1-2; D unclear. There are 14 residues in the CDR3. Trimming took off 4 bases at V and 4 bases at J, with 13 bases between the two ends. Per germline, CDR1 MDHEN and CDR2 SYDVKM. CDR3 DNA: TGTGCCAGCAGTTCCATCCGGACGGGCTATGGCTACACCTTC. It is translated as CASSSIRTGYGYTF.

This chain uses TRBV25-1 with TRBJ2-7; the D gene could be TRBD1 or TRBD2 (5 bases each). Germline CDR1 and CDR2: MGHDK and SYGVNS. This CDR3 is built from 12 residues. V was trimmed by 11 bases and J by 2 bases, leaving 13 bases between them. DNA for the CDR3: TGTGCCTGCGTAAGGGGAGCCTACGAGCAGTACTTC. Protein sequence: CACVRGAYEQYF.

This clonotype was found many times. The V and J genes are TRBV29-1 and TRBJ2-5; 8 nucleotides agree with TRBD1. Germline loops: CDR1 SQVTM, CDR2 ANQGSEA. The CDR3 extends over 14 amino acids. The V segment lost 4 bases and the J segment 9 bases; nucleotides outside the gene matches: 13. CDR3 sequence reads: CSVGPTGGTVAQYF. CDR3 in DNA: TGCAGCGTTGGCCCCACAGGGGGGACGGTGGCCCAGTACTTC.

In its sample, this clonotype was seen many times. The chain uses TRBV5-1 and TRBJ1-1; TRBD1 matches at 9 bases. The CDR3 extends over 15 amino acids. The V and J ends lost 4 bases and 4 bases, in that order; junction bases with no gene match: 8. Germline CDR1 and CDR2: SGHRS and YFSETQ. The CDR3 coding sequence is TGCGCCAGCAGCCTAACAGGGGGCGAGGGCACTGAAGCTTTCTTT. This encodes CASSLTGGEGTEAFF.

There are a few counts of this clonotype. This chain uses TRBV25-1 with TRBJ2-2; D call uncertain. With 6 bases removed from V and 4 bases from J, the gap between germline ends came to 9 bases. The CDR3 covers 13 residues. The germline V gene has CDR1 MGHDK and CDR2 SYGVNS. CDR3 amino acids: CASSGLITGELFF. The DNA of the CDR3 is TGTGCCAGCAGCGGGCTGATCACCGGGGAGCTGTTTTTT.

Written as DNA, the CDR3 is TGTGCCAGCAGTGGCCAGGGACAGGGGATTAATTCACCCCTCCACTTT. Translating it yields CASSGQGQGINSPLHF. This chain joins TRBV6-1 and TRBJ1-6, with 10 positions matching TRBD1. CDR1 and CDR2 (germline): MNHNS, SASEGT. The trim removed 4 bases at V and 6 bases at J, leaving 6 bases unmatched. The CDR3 covers 16 residues.

The CDR3 DNA follows: TGTGCCAGCAGCTGGTACAGCAACAATCAGCCCCAGCATTTT. Amino acids: CASSWYSNNQPQHF. The chain is built from TRBV5-5 and TRBJ1-5; D is ambiguous. CDR1 is SGHKS and CDR2 is YYEKEE in the germline V gene (reference sequence). This CDR3 comprises 14 residues. V was clipped by 3 bases and J by 3 bases, with 10 bases between them.

The chain joins TRBV7-9 to TRBJ1-5; tentatively, D is TRBD1 (5 bases). Germline values: CDR1 SEHNR, CDR2 FQNEAQ (reference sequence). Trimming stripped 0 bases from V and 8 bases from J, with 14 bases between. The CDR3 runs 15 residues. The CDR3 bases are TGTGCCAGCAGCTTAGCGGGGACGGCGAACGAGCCCCAGCATTTT. Its translation: CASSLAGTANEPQHF.

This clonotype came up a few times. The genes are TRBV20-1 and TRBJ2-5; D is possibly TRBD1 (6 bases). Germline V lookup: CDR1 DFQATT, CDR2 SNEGSKA (reference sequence). Trimming shortened V by 1 base and J by 4 bases, and 10 bases separated the two germline ends. There are 13 residues in the CDR3. The DNA of the CDR3 is TGCAGTGCTAGAGTTGGGGGCGCAGAGACCCAGTACTTC. The encoded protein is CSARVGGAETQYF.

This clonotype was detected a few times. CDR3 sequence: CASSLEGPRETQYF. CDR3 in DNA: TGCGCCAGCAGCTTGGAGGGGCCGAGAGAGACCCAGTACTTC. V and J are TRBV5-1 and TRBJ2-5; TRBD1 is a possible D gene (5 bases). CDR1 is SGHRS and CDR2 is YFSETQ in the germline V gene. The CDR3 consists of 14 residues. Trimming cost V 0 bases and J 4 bases, with 10 bases left between them.

This clonotype has only a few counts. This chain joins TRBV6-5 and TRBJ1-5, with D hard to call. The CDR3 covers 15 residues. V was trimmed by 5 bases and J by 7 bases, leaving 18 bases between them. CDR1 is MNHEY, CDR2 SVGAGI, per germline. CDR3 in DNA: TGTGCCAGCAGTCGCGATACCCTGGAGGCCCAGCCCCAGCATTTT. Residues: CASSRDTLEAQPQHF.

The chain links TRBV24-1 to TRBJ2-1, with D unclear. CDR3 length: 16 amino acids. Trimming shortened V by 3 bases and J by 6 bases, and 17 bases separated the two germline ends. Germline V lookup: CDR1 KGHDR, CDR2 SFDVKD. The CDR3 DNA reads as TGTGCCACCAGTGATAATCGAGACAAGCAGCTCAATGAGCAGTTCTTC. Amino acid sequence: CATSDNRDKQLNEQFF.

This clonotype has ten or more counts. The CDR3 spells CASSQGDWTRNTGELFF. CDR3 nucleotides: TGTGCCAGCAGCCAAGGGGACTGGACAAGAAACACCGGGGAGCTGTTTTTT. The V and J genes are TRBV4-2 and TRBJ2-2, with D possibly being TRBD2 (6 bases). Between the trimmed V and J ends, which lost 1 base and 2 bases, there was a span of 14 bases. This CDR3 region has 17 residues. Germline V gene lookup returns CDR1 LGHNA and CDR2 YNFKEQ.

A few counts support this clonotype. The CDR3 bases are TGCGCCAGCAGCCAAGATCTTATTATAGGGGGGGGGCTTCAGTACTTC. It encodes CASSQDLIIGGGLQYF. The genes are TRBV4-3 and TRBJ2-4; TRBD2 might be the D (7 bases). With 0 bases removed from V and 11 bases from J, the gap between germline ends came to 20 bases. Germline V gene data show CDR1 as LGHNA and CDR2 as YSLEER. CDR3 size: 16 residues.

The chain combines TRBV5-6 with TRBJ1-6; a possible D gene is TRBD1 (6 bases). The CDR3 runs to 16 residues. Germline CDR1 reads SGHDT; CDR2 reads YYEEEE. V dropped 5 bases and J dropped 0 bases, with 12 bases sitting between them. The CDR3 DNA sequence: TGTGCCAGCAGTCAAGGGGGGAGCTCCTATAATTCACCCCTCCACTTT. Translation gives CASSQGGSSYNSPLHF.

This clonotype was recorded a few times. This chain joins TRBV25-1 and TRBJ2-3; D not resolved. V dropped 3 bases and J dropped 7 bases, with 8 bases sitting between them. Germline values: CDR1 MGHDK, CDR2 SYGVNS. CDR3 length equals 12 residues. The CDR3 DNA is TGTGCCAGCAGTGACAAACCGCATACGCAGTATTTT. Its protein is CASSDKPHTQYF.

The table lists this clonotype with a few counts. V and J are TRBV11-3 and TRBJ2-5; 11 nucleotides line up with TRBD2. This CDR3 contains 16 residues. Per the germline V gene, CDR1 is SGHNT and CDR2 is YENEEA. V shed 4 bases, J shed 2 bases, and the junction held 6 bases outside the gene matches. In DNA form, the CDR3 reads TGTGCCAGCAGCTCCGGGGGACTAGCGGAGCAAGAGACCCAGTACTTC. Translated: CASSSGGLAEQETQYF. The full variable domain, completed using reference TRBV11-3 and TRBJ2-5, is EAGVVQSPRYKIIEKKQPVAFWCNPISGHNTLYWYLQNLGQGPELLIRYENEEAVDDSQLPKDRFSAERLKGVDSTLKIQPAELGDSAVYLCASSSGGLAEQETQYFGPGTRLLVL.

The CDR3 nucleotides read TGTGCCACCAGCAGAGAAATATCCGGAGCCGGTGGAAACATTCAGTACTTC. Encoded protein: CATSREISGAGGNIQYF. The rearrangement uses TRBV15 and TRBJ2-4; no firm D call. V was cut by 0 bases and J by 6 bases, with 18 bases left in between. The CDR3 totals 17 residues. The germline gives CDR1 LNHNV, CDR2 YYDKDF (reference sequence). Using reference TRBV15 and TRBJ2-4 for the parts outside the CDR3, the full variable domain is DAMVIQNPRYQVTQFGKPVTLSCSQTLNHNVMYWYQQKSSQAPKLLFHYYDKDFNNEADTPDNFQSRRPNTSFCFLDIRSPGLGDTAMYLCATSREISGAGGNIQYFGAGTRLSVL.

This clonotype showed up just a few times. The rearrangement links TRBV14 to TRBJ2-1; 7 bases agree with TRBD2. This CDR3 spans 13 amino acids. V shed 3 bases and J 12 bases; nucleotides not matched to a gene: 8. Germline CDR1 SGHDN, CDR2 FVKESK. The chain's CDR3 is CASSQSGGGRQFF. For the CDR3, the DNA is TGTGCCAGCAGCCAGTCTGGGGGGGGACGGCAGTTCTTC.

This clonotype has at least ten counts. The chain joins TRBV12-3 or TRBV12-4 to TRBJ2-5; D is unclear. Trimming pared 5 bases from V and 2 bases from J, leaving 12 bases between. The CDR3 is 14 residues long. The chain's CDR3 is CASSPRWGQETQYF. The DNA of the CDR3 is TGTGCCAGCAGTCCTCGTTGGGGTCAAGAGACCCAGTACTTC.

This clonotype was counted only a few times. The chain employs TRBV4-2 and TRBJ2-2; 11 nucleotides agree with TRBD2. The V and J ends lost 3 bases and 0 bases, in that order; junction bases with no gene match: 12. Germline lookup yields CDR1 LGHNA and CDR2 YNFKEQ. CDR3 length: 20 residues. CDR3 residues: CASSHKGASGGPANTGELFF. The CDR3 DNA sequence: TGTGCCAGCAGCCATAAAGGGGCTAGCGGGGGGCCCGCGAACACCGGGGAGCTGTTTTTT.

This clonotype has just a few counts. The chain recombines TRBV4-1 with TRBJ2-5, with D perhaps TRBD2 (6 bases). The CDR3 extends over 14 amino acids. The V gene lost 0 bases and the J gene lost 9 bases, with 14 bases spanning the gap. CDR1 and CDR2 (germline): MGHRA, YSYEKL. CDR3 residues: CASSQDFAQRAQYF. DNA of the CDR3: TGCGCCAGCAGCCAAGACTTCGCACAGCGGGCCCAGTACTTC.

This clonotype was seen at least ten times. The chain combines TRBV10-3 with TRBJ2-5; D may be TRBD1 or TRBD2 (6 bases each). V lost 4 bases to trimming and J lost 5 bases, with 14 bases between them. Germline CDR1 reads ENHRY; CDR2 reads SYGVKD. The CDR3 contains 14 residues. Written as DNA, the CDR3 is TGTGCCATCAGTGCACCCGGGGGCCCGGAGACCCAGTACTTC. Translated, it gives CAISAPGGPETQYF.

This clonotype was detected a few times. The genes are TRBV5-1 and TRBJ2-6; D unresolved. Germline lookup yields CDR1 SGHRS and CDR2 YFSETQ. The CDR3 is 16 residues long. Trimming removed 0 bases at V and 3 bases at J, with 10 bases between. The CDR3 region is CASSLDPGRGANVLTF. The CDR3 region has the DNA TGCGCCAGCAGCTTGGATCCGGGTCGTGGGGCCAACGTCCTGACTTTC.

This clonotype was counted ten times or more. J is TRBJ2-2 and V is TRBV6-6, with D possibly being TRBD2 (6 bases). The CDR3 has 14 amino acids. The ends were cut back, 2 bases at V and 7 bases at J, with 11 bases in the middle. Germline values: CDR1 MNHNY, CDR2 SVGAGI (reference sequence). CDR3 in DNA: TGTGCCAGCAGTTACAGGGACGGGAGCGGGGAGCTGTTTTTT. Translation: CASSYRDGSGELFF.

This chain connects TRBV2 to TRBJ1-2; 7 positions match TRBD1. V was clipped by 5 bases and J by 3 bases; unmatched bases: 6. CDR1 and CDR2 from the germline V gene are SNHLY and FYNNEI. CDR3 length equals 14 residues. As DNA, the CDR3 is TGTGCCAGCAGTTTCCCGACAGGGTACTATGGCTACACCTTC. Protein product: CASSFPTGYYGYTF. Full variable domain (remainder filled in from reference TRBV2 and TRBJ1-2): EPEVTQTPSHQVTQMGQEVILRCVPISNHLYFYWYRQILGQKVEFLVSFYNNEISEKSEIFDDQFSVERPDGSNFTLKIRSTKLEDSAMYFCASSFPTGYYGYTFGSGTRLTVV.

This clonotype was seen more than once but under ten times. The chain employs TRBV11-2 and TRBJ1-2; 7 bases are shared with TRBD1. This CDR3 region has 14 residues. After removal of 5 bases from V and 5 bases from J, the junction contained 8 bases not matched to a gene. Germline-derived CDR1 and CDR2 are SGHAT and FQNNGV. In DNA, the CDR3 is TGTGCCAGCAGCCCAGCCGGGACAGCTTATGGCTACACCTTC. Its translation is CASSPAGTAYGYTF.

CDR3 bases: TGTGCCAGCAGCCCCGCCGGGACAGATGGCTACACCTTC. Its translation: CASSPAGTDGYTF. The V and J genes are TRBV2 and TRBJ1-2, with 7 bases identical to TRBD1. V was pared by 6 bases and J by 6 bases, with 7 bases of the junction left unmatched. Germline CDR1 is SNHLY and CDR2 is FYNNEI. The CDR3 has 13 amino acids.